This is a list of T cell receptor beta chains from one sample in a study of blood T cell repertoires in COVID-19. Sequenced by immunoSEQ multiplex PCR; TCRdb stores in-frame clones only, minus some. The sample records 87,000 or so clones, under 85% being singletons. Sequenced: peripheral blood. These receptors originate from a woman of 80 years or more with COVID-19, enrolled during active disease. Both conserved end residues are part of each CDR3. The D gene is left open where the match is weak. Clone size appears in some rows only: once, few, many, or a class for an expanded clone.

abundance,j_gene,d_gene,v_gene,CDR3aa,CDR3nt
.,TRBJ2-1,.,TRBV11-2,CASSLLGASSYNEQFF,TGTGCCAGCAGCTTACTTGGGGCTAGCTCCTACAATGAGCAGTTCTTC
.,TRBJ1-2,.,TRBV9,CASRAEGGPYGYTF,TGTGCCAGCCGGGCGGAGGGAGGGCCCTATGGCTACACCTTC
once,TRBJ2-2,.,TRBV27,CASSFDRYTGELFF,TGTGCCAGCAGTTTCGACAGATACACCGGGGAGCTGTTTTTT
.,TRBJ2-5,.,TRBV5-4,CASSFGQGQETQYF,TGTGCCAGCAGCTTCGGGCAGGGGCAAGAGACCCAGTACTTC
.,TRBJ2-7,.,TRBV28,CASSLSGPIYEQYF,TGTGCCAGCAGTTTAAGTGGGCCCATCTACGAGCAGTACTTC
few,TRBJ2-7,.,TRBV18,CASSPRAEQYF,TGTGCCAGCTCACCGAGGGCGGAGCAGTACTTC
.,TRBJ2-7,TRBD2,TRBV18,CASSPLAGVGLYEQYF,TGTGCCAGCTCCCCTTTAGCGGGAGTCGGTTTATACGAGCAGTACTTC
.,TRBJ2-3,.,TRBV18,CASSQGWERSTDTQYF,TGTGCCAGCTCCCAAGGGTGGGAGAGAAGCACAGATACGCAGTATTTT
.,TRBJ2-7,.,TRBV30,CAWSVGGPAYEQYF,TGTGCCTGGAGTGTTGGCGGCCCAGCCTACGAGCAGTACTTC
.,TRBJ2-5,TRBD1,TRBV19,CASSTGQGVETQYF,TGTGCCAGTAGTACGGGACAGGGGGTAGAGACCCAGTACTTC
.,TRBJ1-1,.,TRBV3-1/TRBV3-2,CASSLETEAFF,TGTGCCAGCAGCTTAGAAACTGAAGCTTTCTTT
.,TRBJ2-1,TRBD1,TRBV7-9,CASSLGTGVQQGNGGQFF,TGTGCCAGCAGCTTAGGGACAGGGGTTCAGCAGGGGAATGGGGGGCAGTTCTTC
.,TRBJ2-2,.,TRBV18,CASSQGPGELFF,TGTGCCAGCTCCCAGGGCCCGGGGGAGCTGTTTTTT
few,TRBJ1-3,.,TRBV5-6,CASSLTGEGGNTIYF,TGTGCCAGCAGCTTAACGGGGGAAGGAGGAAACACCATATATTTT
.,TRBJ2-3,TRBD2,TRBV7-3,CASSLSRGETDTQYF,TGTGCCAGCAGCTTAAGCCGGGGGGAAACAGATACGCAGTATTTT
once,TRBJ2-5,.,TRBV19,CASSIVGQETQYF,TGTGCCAGTAGTATAGTCGGCCAAGAGACCCAGTACTTC
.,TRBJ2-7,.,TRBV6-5,CASTTPSGGLTHF,TGTGCCAGCACAACGCCCTCCGGGGGGCTAACGCACTTC
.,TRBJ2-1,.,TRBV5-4,CASSLPLGRGREQFF,TGTGCCAGCAGCCTCCCACTTGGACGGGGGAGGGAGCAGTTCTTC
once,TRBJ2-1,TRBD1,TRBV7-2,CASSLAGQGALGEQFF,TGTGCCAGCAGCTTAGCGGGACAGGGGGCGCTCGGTGAGCAGTTCTTC
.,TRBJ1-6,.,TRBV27,CASRKFTSDSSPLHF,TGTGCCAGCAGGAAATTTACGTCAGATAGCTCACCCCTCCACTTT
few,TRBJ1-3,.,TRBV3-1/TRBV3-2,CASSQAGANTIYF,TGTGCCAGCAGCCAAGCAGGGGCAAACACCATATATTTT
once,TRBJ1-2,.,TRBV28,CASSYGENYGYTF,TGTGCCAGCAGTTACGGGGAGAACTATGGCTACACCTTC
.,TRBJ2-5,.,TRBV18,CASSPAGYQETQYF,TGTGCCAGCTCACCGGCGGGATACCAAGAGACCCAGTACTTC
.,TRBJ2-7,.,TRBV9,CASSAFPGQVEYEQYF,TGTGCCAGCAGCGCTTTCCCGGGACAAGTTGAGTACGAGCAGTACTTC
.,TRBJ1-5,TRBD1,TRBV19,CASRTTGGFSNQPQHF,TGTGCCAGTAGAACCACAGGGGGGTTCAGCAATCAGCCCCAGCATTTT
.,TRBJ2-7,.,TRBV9,CASSVGATYEQYF,TGTGCCAGCAGCGTTGGTGCTACCTACGAGCAGTACTTC
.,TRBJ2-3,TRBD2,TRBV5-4,CASSSLAGGTDTQYF,TGTGCCAGCAGCTCACTAGCGGGAGGCACAGATACGCAGTATTTT
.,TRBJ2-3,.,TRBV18,CASSPTSAPPDTQYF,TGTGCCAGCTCACCGACTTCCGCCCCCCCAGATACGCAGTATTTT
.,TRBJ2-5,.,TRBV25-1,CASSEWSRETQYF,TGTGCCAGCAGTGAATGGAGTCGTGAGACCCAGTACTTC
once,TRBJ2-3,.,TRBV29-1,CSVLIPGHMQYF,TGCAGCGTGTTGATCCCCGGACATATGCAGTATTTT
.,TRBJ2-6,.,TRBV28,CASSFFMASGANVLTF,TGTGCCAGCAGTTTCTTTATGGCTTCTGGGGCCAACGTCCTGACTTTC
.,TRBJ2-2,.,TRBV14,CASSHPGGRGRGGELFF,TGTGCCAGCAGCCATCCCGGGGGAAGGGGGCGCGGCGGGGAGCTGTTTTTT
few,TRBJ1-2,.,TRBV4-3,CASSQTRLVSNYGYTF,TGCGCCAGCAGCCAAACAAGGCTAGTGTCTAACTATGGCTACACCTTC